These T cell receptor beta chains were read from a single sample in a study of shared clonotypes between healthy human individuals. The assay was immunoSEQ multiplex PCR, and TCRdb's table has in-frame clones only and misses some. In the table there are roughly 2.6 million clones, more than 90% of which are singletons. Material: naive CD4+ T cells sorted from blood. The origin of the receptors is a young man in good health. CDR3s include the opening cysteine and the closing phenylalanine or tryptophan. The D gene is left open where the match is weak. The listing skips clone size in some rows; elsewhere it reads once, few, many or a size class.

v_call: TRBV2; j_call: TRBJ2-3; clone_size: NA; d_call: NA; cdr3_length: 15; cdr3_nt: TGTGCCAGCAGTTCCGAAGCGGTAAACACAGATACGCAGTATTTT; cdr3_aa: CASSSEAVNTDTQYF
v_call: TRBV4-3; j_call: TRBJ2-3; clone_size: NA; d_call: NA; cdr3_length: 14; cdr3_nt: TGCGCCAGCAGCCAAGAGTCCGTGACGAATACGCAGTATTTT; cdr3_aa: CASSQESVTNTQYF
v_call: TRBV15; j_call: TRBJ2-7; clone_size: once; d_call: NA; cdr3_length: 13; cdr3_nt: TGTGCCACCAGCAGAGATGATGGCTACGAGCAGTACTTC; cdr3_aa: CATSRDDGYEQYF
v_call: TRBV6-5; j_call: TRBJ2-1; clone_size: NA; d_call: NA; cdr3_length: 11; cdr3_nt: TGTGCCACCAAGCGGGTCGATGAGCAGTTCTTC; cdr3_aa: CATKRVDEQFF
v_call: TRBV28; j_call: TRBJ1-4; clone_size: NA; d_call: NA; cdr3_length: 15; cdr3_nt: TGTGCCAGCAGCCCCGGCGGGGCCGGTAATGAAAAACTGTTTTTT; cdr3_aa: CASSPGGAGNEKLFF
v_call: TRBV5-1; j_call: TRBJ1-2; clone_size: NA; d_call: TRBD1; cdr3_length: 13; cdr3_nt: TGCGCCAGCAGCCCTGACAGGGCCAATGGCTACACCTTC; cdr3_aa: CASSPDRANGYTF
v_call: TRBV6-1; j_call: TRBJ2-5; clone_size: NA; d_call: NA; cdr3_length: 15; cdr3_nt: TGTGCCAGCAGTGAGTCGACGTTTTCCCAAGAGACCCAGTACTTC; cdr3_aa: CASSESTFSQETQYF
v_call: TRBV30; j_call: TRBJ1-1; clone_size: few; d_call: NA; cdr3_length: 12; cdr3_nt: TGTGCCTGGAGTGTTGGGGGGACTGAAGCTTTCTTT; cdr3_aa: CAWSVGGTEAFF
v_call: TRBV7-3; j_call: TRBJ2-1; clone_size: NA; d_call: NA; cdr3_length: 12; cdr3_nt: TGTGCCAGCAGCATCGGGGGAAGCGAGCAGTTCTTC; cdr3_aa: CASSIGGSEQFF
v_call: TRBV5-1; j_call: TRBJ1-4; clone_size: NA; d_call: NA; cdr3_length: 15; cdr3_nt: TGCGCCAGCAGCAGCGGGAGGGTCTTCTTCGAAAAACTGTTTTTT; cdr3_aa: CASSSGRVFFEKLFF
v_call: TRBV10-3; j_call: TRBJ2-3; clone_size: NA; d_call: NA; cdr3_length: 14; cdr3_nt: TGTGCCATCAGTGATAGCGACGCGGAAGATACGCAGTATTTT; cdr3_aa: CAISDSDAEDTQYF
v_call: TRBV2; j_call: TRBJ1-5; clone_size: once; d_call: TRBD1; cdr3_length: 14; cdr3_nt: TGTGCCAGCAGTGTACTGACAGGGATTCAGCCCCAGCATTTT; cdr3_aa: CASSVLTGIQPQHF
v_call: TRBV7-8; j_call: TRBJ1-1; clone_size: NA; d_call: NA; cdr3_length: 15; cdr3_nt: TGTGCCAGCAGCTTAGCGACAGGTTGGGGGACTGAAGCTTTCTTT; cdr3_aa: CASSLATGWGTEAFF
v_call: TRBV4-1; j_call: TRBJ2-2; clone_size: NA; d_call: NA; cdr3_length: 16; cdr3_nt: TGCGCCAGCAGCCCCCTCGGGGCAGGGGTCACCGGGGAGCTGTTTTTT; cdr3_aa: CASSPLGAGVTGELFF
v_call: TRBV11-2; j_call: TRBJ2-7; clone_size: NA; d_call: TRBD2; cdr3_length: 14; cdr3_nt: TGTGCCAGCAGCTTAGGCCTAGCGGACTACGAGCAGTACTTC; cdr3_aa: CASSLGLADYEQYF
v_call: TRBV5-1; j_call: TRBJ2-1; clone_size: NA; d_call: TRBD1; cdr3_length: 14; cdr3_nt: TGCGCCAGCAGTTCCCGGGACAGGGCCAATGAGCAGTTCTTC; cdr3_aa: CASSSRDRANEQFF
v_call: TRBV28; j_call: TRBJ1-1; clone_size: NA; d_call: NA; cdr3_length: 15; cdr3_nt: TGTGCCAGCAGCTTAGGCTCTTCGTTGAACACTGAAGCTTTCTTT; cdr3_aa: CASSLGSSLNTEAFF
v_call: TRBV14; j_call: TRBJ1-2; clone_size: NA; d_call: NA; cdr3_length: 16; cdr3_nt: TGTGCCAGCAGCCAAGGTGGCAGCGGCATTCCCTATGGCTACACCTTC; cdr3_aa: CASSQGGSGIPYGYTF
v_call: TRBV5-1; j_call: TRBJ2-3; clone_size: once; d_call: NA; cdr3_length: 15; cdr3_nt: TGCGCCAGCAGCTTCGGGCAGGGGAGGGGAGATACGCAGTATTTT; cdr3_aa: CASSFGQGRGDTQYF
v_call: TRBV7-8; j_call: TRBJ2-2; clone_size: NA; d_call: NA; cdr3_length: 18; cdr3_nt: TGTGCCAGCAGCCGTACGGGACTCCCTATGACGAACACCGGGGAGCTGTTTTTT; cdr3_aa: CASSRTGLPMTNTGELFF
v_call: TRBV6-1; j_call: TRBJ2-7; clone_size: NA; d_call: NA; cdr3_length: 10; cdr3_nt: TGTGCCAGCGGGGAGGACGAGCAGTACTTC; cdr3_aa: CASGEDEQYF
v_call: TRBV6-1; j_call: TRBJ2-7; clone_size: NA; d_call: NA; cdr3_length: 15; cdr3_nt: TGTGCCAGCAGTACGGACGGCCGTGTGATGGGTGAGCAGTACTTC; cdr3_aa: CASSTDGRVMGEQYF
v_call: TRBV29-1; j_call: TRBJ2-2; clone_size: NA; d_call: TRBD2; cdr3_length: 15; cdr3_nt: TGCAGCGTTGTACGTAGCGGGGGGGCCTCCGGGGAGCTGTTTTTT; cdr3_aa: CSVVRSGGASGELFF
v_call: TRBV11-2; j_call: TRBJ2-6; clone_size: NA; d_call: NA; cdr3_length: 15; cdr3_nt: TGTGCCAGCGGGAAGACTACCTCTGGGGCCAACGTCCTGACTTTC; cdr3_aa: CASGKTTSGANVLTF
v_call: TRBV6-5; j_call: TRBJ2-7; clone_size: few; d_call: TRBD2; cdr3_length: 13; cdr3_nt: TGTGCCAGCACTCGCGGGAGCTCCTACGAGCAGTACTTC; cdr3_aa: CASTRGSSYEQYF
v_call: TRBV5-1; j_call: TRBJ2-3; clone_size: once; d_call: TRBD2; cdr3_length: 14; cdr3_nt: TGCGCCAGCAGCTTTGGGCGGGAGACAGATACGCAGTATTTT; cdr3_aa: CASSFGRETDTQYF
v_call: TRBV4-1; j_call: TRBJ2-7; clone_size: NA; d_call: TRBD2; cdr3_length: 18; cdr3_nt: TGCGCCAGCAGCCAAGATCTTAAGGAGGGAGGGCCGATATACGAGCAGTACTTC; cdr3_aa: CASSQDLKEGGPIYEQYF
v_call: TRBV4-3; j_call: TRBJ2-3; clone_size: once; d_call: TRBD2; cdr3_length: 14; cdr3_nt: TGCGCCAGCAGCCAAGAACTAGCGGGAGATACGCAGTATTTT; cdr3_aa: CASSQELAGDTQYF
v_call: TRBV10-3; j_call: TRBJ2-7; clone_size: NA; d_call: NA; cdr3_length: 13; cdr3_nt: TGTGCCATCACTGACGGGAACCCGTACGAGCAGTACTTC; cdr3_aa: CAITDGNPYEQYF
v_call: TRBV10-3; j_call: TRBJ2-7; clone_size: once; d_call: NA; cdr3_length: 13; cdr3_nt: TGTGCCATCAGTGAAGTGGGGGCCTACGAGCAGTACTTC; cdr3_aa: CAISEVGAYEQYF
v_call: TRBV18; j_call: TRBJ2-7; clone_size: NA; d_call: NA; cdr3_length: 15; cdr3_nt: TGTGCCAGCTCACCATCGGACAGCTTTTCCTACGAGCAGTACTTC; cdr3_aa: CASSPSDSFSYEQYF
v_call: TRBV9; j_call: TRBJ1-1; clone_size: once; d_call: TRBD1; cdr3_length: 17; cdr3_nt: TGTGCCAGCAGCGCCCGGGACAGGCACCCGGGGAACACTGAAGCTTTCTTT; cdr3_aa: CASSARDRHPGNTEAFF
v_call: TRBV7-2; j_call: TRBJ2-1; clone_size: NA; d_call: TRBD2; cdr3_length: 15; cdr3_nt: TGTGCCAGCAGGCGACTAGCGGGATGGTACAATGAGCAGTTCTTC; cdr3_aa: CASRRLAGWYNEQFF
v_call: TRBV5-1; j_call: TRBJ1-2; clone_size: NA; d_call: TRBD1; cdr3_length: 13; cdr3_nt: TGCGCCAGCAGCTTGGACAGGGGTGATGGCTACACCTTC; cdr3_aa: CASSLDRGDGYTF
v_call: TRBV5-1; j_call: TRBJ2-3; clone_size: NA; d_call: TRBD1; cdr3_length: 16; cdr3_nt: TGCGCCAGCAGCCCGGATGGGACAGGGGTCACAGATACGCAGTATTTT; cdr3_aa: CASSPDGTGVTDTQYF
v_call: TRBV10-3; j_call: TRBJ1-5; clone_size: NA; d_call: NA; cdr3_length: 13; cdr3_nt: TGTGCCATCACTCCGGACGGAAATCAGCCCCAGCATTTT; cdr3_aa: CAITPDGNQPQHF
v_call: TRBV10-1; j_call: TRBJ2-1; clone_size: NA; d_call: NA; cdr3_length: 14; cdr3_nt: TGCGCCAGCAGTGAGTCCCCGGCAGGGAATGAGCAGTTCTTC; cdr3_aa: CASSESPAGNEQFF
v_call: TRBV18; j_call: TRBJ2-2; clone_size: once; d_call: NA; cdr3_length: 16; cdr3_nt: TGTGCCAGCTCACGCAAGACAGGAAAGAACACCGGGGAGCTGTTTTTT; cdr3_aa: CASSRKTGKNTGELFF
v_call: TRBV5-1; j_call: TRBJ1-4; clone_size: NA; d_call: TRBD1; cdr3_length: 15; cdr3_nt: TGCGCCAGCAGCTTACAGGGGGCACCTAATGAAAAACTGTTTTTT; cdr3_aa: CASSLQGAPNEKLFF
v_call: TRBV18; j_call: TRBJ2-1; clone_size: NA; d_call: TRBD2; cdr3_length: 17; cdr3_nt: TGTGCCAGCTCACCCGGGACTAGCTGGGGCAGCTACAATGAGCAGTTCTTC; cdr3_aa: CASSPGTSWGSYNEQFF
v_call: TRBV25-1; j_call: TRBJ2-5; clone_size: NA; d_call: NA; cdr3_length: 15; cdr3_nt: TGTGCCAGCAGTGAAGCCGGCGGGGCACAAGAGACCCAGTACTTC; cdr3_aa: CASSEAGGAQETQYF
v_call: TRBV7-9; j_call: TRBJ2-7; clone_size: NA; d_call: NA; cdr3_length: 14; cdr3_nt: TGTGCCAGCAGCCTAGGGGCTAACGTGGCGCGGCAGTACTTC; cdr3_aa: CASSLGANVARQYF
v_call: TRBV27; j_call: TRBJ1-6; clone_size: NA; d_call: TRBD1; cdr3_length: 16; cdr3_nt: TGTGCCAGCAGTCTCCGGAGGGGACAGGGTAGGCCACCCCTCCACTTT; cdr3_aa: CASSLRRGQGRPPLHF
v_call: TRBV9; j_call: TRBJ2-6; clone_size: NA; d_call: TRBD2; cdr3_length: 18; cdr3_nt: TGTGCCAGCAGCCGAGACCTAGCGGGAGGATCTGGGGCCAACGTCCTGACTTTC; cdr3_aa: CASSRDLAGGSGANVLTF
v_call: TRBV25-1; j_call: TRBJ2-5; clone_size: NA; d_call: NA; cdr3_length: 13; cdr3_nt: TGTGCCAGCAGTGAATTGGTTTGGGGGTTCAAGTACTTC; cdr3_aa: CASSELVWGFKYF
v_call: TRBV7-2; j_call: TRBJ2-7; clone_size: NA; d_call: TRBD1; cdr3_length: 15; cdr3_nt: TGTGCCAGCAGCTTAGCGACAGGGGGCTCCTACGAGCAGTACTTC; cdr3_aa: CASSLATGGSYEQYF
v_call: TRBV5-1; j_call: TRBJ2-2; clone_size: NA; d_call: TRBD1; cdr3_length: 16; cdr3_nt: TGCGCCAGCAGCGCGACAGGGGCACCGAACACCGGGGAGCTGTTTTTT; cdr3_aa: CASSATGAPNTGELFF
v_call: TRBV30; j_call: TRBJ1-6; clone_size: NA; d_call: NA; cdr3_length: 19; cdr3_nt: TGTGCCTGGAGTCCCTCCCGTACTTGGGGACTACGAGCTGATTCACTCCTCCACTTT; cdr3_aa: CAWSPSRTWGLRADSLLHF
v_call: TRBV25-1; j_call: TRBJ2-5; clone_size: NA; d_call: NA; cdr3_length: 15; cdr3_nt: TGTGCCAGCAGTGAAGGAACCACGCACCAAGAGACCCAGTACTTC; cdr3_aa: CASSEGTTHQETQYF
v_call: TRBV12-5; j_call: TRBJ1-5; clone_size: few; d_call: TRBD1; cdr3_length: 13; cdr3_nt: TGTGCTAGTGGTTTCGGACAGGGGCAGCCCCAGCATTTT; cdr3_aa: CASGFGQGQPQHF
v_call: TRBV28; j_call: TRBJ1-2; clone_size: NA; d_call: NA; cdr3_length: 14; cdr3_nt: TGTGCCAGCAGTTTATTGGGGGGCGCCGATGGCTACACCTTC; cdr3_aa: CASSLLGGADGYTF
v_call: TRBV19; j_call: TRBJ2-5; clone_size: NA; d_call: NA; cdr3_length: 12; cdr3_nt: TGTGCCAGTAGTTCGGGGCAAGAGACCCAGTACTTC; cdr3_aa: CASSSGQETQYF
v_call: TRBV4-1; j_call: TRBJ1-4; clone_size: NA; d_call: NA; cdr3_length: 15; cdr3_nt: TGCGCCAGCAGCCAAGTTCTGCGTGGATCTGAAAAACTGTTTTTT; cdr3_aa: CASSQVLRGSEKLFF
v_call: TRBV5-6; j_call: TRBJ1-4; clone_size: NA; d_call: TRBD1; cdr3_length: 16; cdr3_nt: TGTGCCAGCAGCCCGGACAGGGGGCTTGCTAATGAAAAACTGTTTTTT; cdr3_aa: CASSPDRGLANEKLFF
v_call: TRBV5-4; j_call: TRBJ1-6; clone_size: NA; d_call: NA; cdr3_length: 13; cdr3_nt: TGTGCCAGCAGCTTGGCGCAGGGAAATCCCCTCCACTTT; cdr3_aa: CASSLAQGNPLHF